This T cell receptor beta chain originates from a study of blood T cell repertoires in COVID-19. Sequenced by immunoSEQ multiplex PCR; TCRdb stores in-frame clones only, minus some. The profile shows tens of thousands of clones, about 80% of them singletons. This CDR3 region has 12 residues. The germline gives CDR1 SGHRS, CDR2 YFSETQ. Trimming took off 0 bases at V and 5 bases at J, with 5 bases between the two ends. V and J are TRBV5-1 and TRBJ1-2; D is unclear. Sequencing was done on a sample of peripheral blood. The TCR comes from a man in his thirties or forties with COVID-19, enrolled during active disease. CDR3: CASSLDKYGYTF. CDR3 sequence (DNA): TGCGCCAGCAGCTTGGACAAGTATGGCTACACCTTC.